These 9 T cell receptor beta chains came from one sample sequenced in a study of monozygotic twins with inflammatory bowel disease. TCRdb reanalyzed the 5' RACE reads and collapses them to one entry per CDR3 protein, without DNA. The sample totals around 150,000 distinct CDR3 sequences; its top ten clones hold roughly 2.3%. Sequenced input: blood. Source of these receptors: a human donor with ulcerative colitis or Crohn's disease, or a healthy co-twin of an affected twin (not recorded which).

The rearrangement links TRBV5-6 to TRBJ2-2; as DNA is missing, the TRBD1 call by TCRdb cannot be tested. Germline CDR1 and CDR2: SGHDT and YYEEEE. The CDR3 covers 15 residues. CDR3: CASSLGGGGTGELFF.

The J gene is TRBJ1-2, the V gene TRBV5-4; TCRdb selects TRBD1, and the lack of DNA leaves this call unchecked. The CDR3 is 14 amino acids. CDR1 SGHNT and CDR2 YYREEE come from the germline V gene (reference sequence). CDR3: CASRQTGGADGYTF.

The chain uses TRBV5-4 and TRBJ2-5. In germline, CDR1 is SGHNT, CDR2 YYREEE (reference sequence). The CDR3 spans 13 residues. CDR3 residues: CASSVPSQETQYF.

The CDR3 spells CASSWPNTEAFF. V and J are TRBV5-6 and TRBJ1-1. The CDR3 sequence is 12 residues long. Germline V gene sequence: CDR1 SGHDT, CDR2 YYEEEE.

The J gene is TRBJ2-1, the V gene TRBV14; TCRdb calls TRBD2, which cannot be checked without DNA. Germline V gene data show CDR1 as SGHDN and CDR2 as FVKESK. This CDR3 contains 16 residues. The CDR3 sequence: CASSPSLAVSYNEQFF.

The chain couples TRBV5-5 to TRBJ2-5. This CDR3 is built from 14 residues. Germline V gene sequence: CDR1 SGHKS, CDR2 YYEKEE (reference sequence). The CDR3 reads CASSPLGAQETQYF.

The genes are TRBV7-3 and TRBJ1-1; TCRdb's D call, TRBD1, is unchecked because there is no DNA. The CDR3 consists of 16 residues. The germline V gene encodes CDR1 SGHTA and CDR2 FQGTGA. CDR3: CASSLRGWGGNTEAFF.

Here the CDR3 reads CASSPRGADYNEQFF. This chain uses TRBV12-3 or TRBV12-4 with TRBJ2-1; the TCRdb call, TRBD1, lacks DNA for checking. CDR3 length equals 15 residues.

The chain joins TRBV4-1 to TRBJ2-1; the TCRdb D gene call, TRBD1, has no DNA to confirm it. Germline V lookup: CDR1 MGHRA, CDR2 YSYEKL. The CDR3 contains 14 residues. The CDR3 loop reads CASSHPTLGQEQFF.